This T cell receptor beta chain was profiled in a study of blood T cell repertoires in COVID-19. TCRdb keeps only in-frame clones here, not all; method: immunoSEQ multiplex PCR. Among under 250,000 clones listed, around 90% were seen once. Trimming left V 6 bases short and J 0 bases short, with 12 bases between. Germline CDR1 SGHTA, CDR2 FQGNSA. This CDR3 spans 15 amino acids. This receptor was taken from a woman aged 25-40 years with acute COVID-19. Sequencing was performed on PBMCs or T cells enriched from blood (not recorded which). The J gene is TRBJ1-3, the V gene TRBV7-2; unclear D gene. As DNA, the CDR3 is TGTGCCAGCAGTCCTGACAATTACTCTGGAAACACCATATATTTT. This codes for CASSPDNYSGNTIYF.